This T cell receptor beta chain is from a study of shared clonotypes between healthy human individuals. Study results and caveats: Sorted-subset sequencing was shown by rarefaction to be incomplete despite large depth.

For this clone: Its antigen remains unidentified.

Sequenced by immunoSEQ multiplex PCR; TCRdb stores in-frame clones only, minus some. The data contain millions of clones, roughly 95% of them singletons. Germline V lookup: CDR1 SGHTA, CDR2 FQGNSA. J was trimmed by 0 bases and V by 2 bases; bases with no gene match: 9. This CDR3 is built from 18 residues. The sequenced material came from naive CD4+ T cells sorted from blood. Subset described: CD45RA+ positively selected. The rearrangement links TRBV7-2 to TRBJ2-3; 9 bases map to TRBD2. This receptor was taken from a man younger than 35 in good health. The CDR3 sequence: CASSLWASGASSTDTQYF. CDR3 nucleotides: TGTGCCAGCAGCTTATGGGCTAGCGGGGCCTCTAGCACAGATACGCAGTATTTT.